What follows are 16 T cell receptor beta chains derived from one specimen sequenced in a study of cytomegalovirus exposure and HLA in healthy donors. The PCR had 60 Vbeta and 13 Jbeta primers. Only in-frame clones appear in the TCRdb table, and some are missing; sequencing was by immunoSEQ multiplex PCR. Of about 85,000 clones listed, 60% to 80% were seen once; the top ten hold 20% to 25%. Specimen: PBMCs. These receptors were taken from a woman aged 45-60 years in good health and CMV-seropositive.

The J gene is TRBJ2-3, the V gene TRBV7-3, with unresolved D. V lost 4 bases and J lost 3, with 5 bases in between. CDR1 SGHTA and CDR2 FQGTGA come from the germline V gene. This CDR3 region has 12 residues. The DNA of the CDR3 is TGTGCCAGCAGCTCGGAGACAGATACGCAGTATTTT. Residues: CASSSETDTQYF.

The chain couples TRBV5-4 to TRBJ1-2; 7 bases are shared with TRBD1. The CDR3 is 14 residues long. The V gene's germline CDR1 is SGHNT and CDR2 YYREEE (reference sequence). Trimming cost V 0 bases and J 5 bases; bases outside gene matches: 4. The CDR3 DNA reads TGTGCCAGCAGCTTGGCGGGACAGAAATATGGCTACACCTTC. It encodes CASSLAGQKYGYTF.

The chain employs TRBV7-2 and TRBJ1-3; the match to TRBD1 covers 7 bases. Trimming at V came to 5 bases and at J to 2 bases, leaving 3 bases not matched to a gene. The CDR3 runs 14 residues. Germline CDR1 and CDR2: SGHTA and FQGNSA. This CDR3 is CASSATGAGNTIYF. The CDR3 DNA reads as TGTGCCAGCAGCGCCACAGGGGCTGGAAACACCATATATTTT.

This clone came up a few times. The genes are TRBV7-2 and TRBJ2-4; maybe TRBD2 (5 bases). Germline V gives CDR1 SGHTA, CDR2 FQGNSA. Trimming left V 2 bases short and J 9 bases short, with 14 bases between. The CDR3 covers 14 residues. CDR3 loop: CASSLRGQNGIQYF. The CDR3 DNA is TGTGCCAGCAGCTTAAGAGGGCAAAACGGCATTCAGTACTTC. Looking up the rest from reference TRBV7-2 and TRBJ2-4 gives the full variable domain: GAGVSQSPSNKVTEKGKDVELRCDPISGHTALYWYRQSLGQGLEFLIYFQGNSAPDKSGLPSDRFSAERTGGSVSTLTIQRTQQEDSAVYLCASSLRGQNGIQYFGAGTRLSVL.

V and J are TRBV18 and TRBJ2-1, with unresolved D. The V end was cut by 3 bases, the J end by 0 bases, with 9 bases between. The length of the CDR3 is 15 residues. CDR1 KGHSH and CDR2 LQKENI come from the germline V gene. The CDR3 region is CASSPELSSYNEQFF. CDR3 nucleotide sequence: TGTGCCAGCTCACCTGAGTTAAGCTCCTACAATGAGCAGTTCTTC.

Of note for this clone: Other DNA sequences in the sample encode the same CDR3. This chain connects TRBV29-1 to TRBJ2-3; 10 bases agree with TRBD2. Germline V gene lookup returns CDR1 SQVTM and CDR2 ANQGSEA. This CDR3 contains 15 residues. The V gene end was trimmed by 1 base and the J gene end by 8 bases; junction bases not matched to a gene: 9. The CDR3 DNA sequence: TGCAGCGTTGAAGTAAGCGGGAGGGGCTCGGGTACGCAGTATTTT. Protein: CSVEVSGRGSGTQYF.

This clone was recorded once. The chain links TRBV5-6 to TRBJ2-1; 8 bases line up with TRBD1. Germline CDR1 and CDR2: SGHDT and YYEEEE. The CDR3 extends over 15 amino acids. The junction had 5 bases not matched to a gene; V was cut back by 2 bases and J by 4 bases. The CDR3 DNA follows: TGTGCCAGCAGCTTATCGGACAGGGTGTACAATGAGCAGTTCTTC. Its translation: CASSLSDRVYNEQFF.

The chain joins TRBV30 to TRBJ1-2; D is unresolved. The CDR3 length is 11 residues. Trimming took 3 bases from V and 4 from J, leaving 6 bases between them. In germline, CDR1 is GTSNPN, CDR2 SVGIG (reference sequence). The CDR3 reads CAWSPIYGYTF. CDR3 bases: TGTGCCTGGAGCCCAATCTATGGCTACACCTTC.

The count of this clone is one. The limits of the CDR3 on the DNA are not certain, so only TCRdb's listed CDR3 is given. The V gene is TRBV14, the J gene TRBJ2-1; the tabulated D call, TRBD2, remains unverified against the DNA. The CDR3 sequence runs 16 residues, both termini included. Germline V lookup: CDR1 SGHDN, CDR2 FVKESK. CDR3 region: CASSLLPGTLLRQQFF.

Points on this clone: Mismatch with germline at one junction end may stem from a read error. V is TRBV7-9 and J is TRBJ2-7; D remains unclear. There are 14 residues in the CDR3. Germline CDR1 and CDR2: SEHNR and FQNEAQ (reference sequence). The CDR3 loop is CAGSFSQPANEQYF. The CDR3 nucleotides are TGTGCCGGCAGCTTTTCACAGCCTGCCAACGAGCAGTACTTC. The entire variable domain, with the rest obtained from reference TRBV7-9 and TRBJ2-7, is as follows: DTGVSQNPRHKITKRGQNVTFRCDPISEHNRLYWYRQTLGQGPEFLTYFQNEAQLEKSRLLSDRFSAERPKGSFSTLEIQRTEQGDSAMYLCAGSFSQPANEQYFGPGTRLTVT.

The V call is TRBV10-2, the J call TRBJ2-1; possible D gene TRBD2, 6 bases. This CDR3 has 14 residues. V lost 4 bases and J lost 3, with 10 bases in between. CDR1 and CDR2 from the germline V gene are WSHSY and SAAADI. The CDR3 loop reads CASSGVAVYNEQFF. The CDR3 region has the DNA TGCGCCAGCAGTGGAGTAGCGGTCTACAATGAGCAGTTCTTC.

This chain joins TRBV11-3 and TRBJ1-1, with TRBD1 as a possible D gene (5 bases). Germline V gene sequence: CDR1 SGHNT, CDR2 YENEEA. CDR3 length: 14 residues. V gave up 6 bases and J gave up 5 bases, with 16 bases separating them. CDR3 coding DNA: TGTGCCAGCAGAAAGACAGTGGGGGGGACTGAAGCTTTCTTT. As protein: CASRKTVGGTEAFF. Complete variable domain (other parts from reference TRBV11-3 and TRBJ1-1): EAGVVQSPRYKIIEKKQPVAFWCNPISGHNTLYWYLQNLGQGPELLIRYENEEAVDDSQLPKDRFSAERLKGVDSTLKIQPAELGDSAVYLCASRKTVGGTEAFFGQGTRLTVV.

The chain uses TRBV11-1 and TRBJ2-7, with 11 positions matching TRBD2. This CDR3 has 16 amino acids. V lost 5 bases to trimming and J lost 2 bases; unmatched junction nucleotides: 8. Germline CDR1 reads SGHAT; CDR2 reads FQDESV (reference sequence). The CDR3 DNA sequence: TGTGCCAGCAGCCCCTCTGGGACTAGCGGAACCTACGAGCAGTACGTC. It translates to CASSPSGTSGTYEQYV.

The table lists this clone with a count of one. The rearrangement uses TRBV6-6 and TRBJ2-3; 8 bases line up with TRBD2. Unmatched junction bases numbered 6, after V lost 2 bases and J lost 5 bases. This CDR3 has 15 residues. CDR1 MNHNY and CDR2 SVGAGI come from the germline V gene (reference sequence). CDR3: CASSYTAGEVDTQYF. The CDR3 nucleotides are TGTGCCAGCAGTTACACAGCGGGAGAGGTAGATACGCAGTATTTT.

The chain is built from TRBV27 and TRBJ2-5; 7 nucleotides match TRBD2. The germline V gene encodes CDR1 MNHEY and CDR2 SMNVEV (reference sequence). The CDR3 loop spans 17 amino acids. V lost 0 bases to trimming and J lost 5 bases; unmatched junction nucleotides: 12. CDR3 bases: TGTGCCAGCAGTTTATCGATTCTCTCGGGGGGAAAGGAGACCCAGTACTTC. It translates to CASSLSILSGGKETQYF.

CDR3 nucleotides: TGTGCCACCCTACCTCCGGACAGGTCTGCGGGGGAGCTGTTTTTT. It specifies CATLPPDRSAGELFF. The chain links TRBV25-1 to TRBJ2-2, with 7 positions matching TRBD1. The CDR3 totals 15 residues. The germline V gene has CDR1 MGHDK and CDR2 SYGVNS. J lost 8 bases, V lost 10 bases, and 16 bases had no gene match.